Each of the 3 T cell receptor beta chains below was sequenced from the same sample in a study of blood T cells in healthy people across ages (dated by TCRdb to about 2015). The library was generated by 5' RACE. Sequencing was performed on an Illumina HiSeq 2500. A second 7 to 11 cycle PCR used a sample-barcoded 5' primer and a J-beta primer mix. TCRdb itself trimmed the public reads at Q25 with fastp, ran MiXCR and retained productive beta chains. CDR3 protein duplicates are merged, each entry listing the most common genes and DNA. This sample holds hundreds of thousands of distinct CDR3 sequences; about 28% were observed only once. In total, the top ten clones hold about a sixth of the sample. The sample comprised blood. The receptor source for this set is an elderly woman in good health.

The chain is built from TRBV5-5 and TRBJ1-1, with 7 bases identical to TRBD1. V shed 4 bases and J 4 bases; nucleotides not matched to a gene: 13. The CDR3 has 16 amino acids. Germline CDR1 is SGHKS and CDR2 is YYEKEE (reference sequence). The CDR3: CASSAQLQGWGTEAFF. In nucleotides, the CDR3 is TGTGCCAGCAGCGCCCAGTTACAGGGGTGGGGCACTGAAGCTTTCTTT.

The rearrangement joins TRBV5-6 to TRBJ1-1, with D possibly matching TRBD1 (5 bases). V dropped 0 bases and J dropped 7 bases, with 19 bases sitting between them. From germline, CDR1 is SGHDT and CDR2 YYEEEE. This CDR3 region has 16 residues. The DNA of the CDR3 is TGTGCCAGCAGCTTGGGACAGATAAGAGTTTTGGGTGAAGCTTTCTTT. Protein sequence: CASSLGQIRVLGEAFF.

There are many counts of this clonotype. V usage is TRBV5-1 and J usage is TRBJ1-2; TRBD1 is a possible D gene (6 bases). Germline V CDR1 and CDR2: SGHRS, YFSETQ. The ends were cut back, 5 bases at V and 4 bases at J, with 21 bases in the middle. This CDR3 comprises 16 residues. The CDR3 sequence is CASRSLRGPELYGYTF. In DNA, the CDR3 is TGCGCCAGCAGATCACTCAGGGGTCCTGAACTCTATGGCTACACCTTC.